This TCR beta chain originates from a study of T cells after yellow fever vaccination. This clonotype was counted between two and nine times. Its cognate antigen is unknown. The V segment lost 5 bases and the J segment 1 base; nucleotides outside the gene matches: 8. Germline CDR1 reads MNHNS; CDR2 reads SASEGT. This CDR3 is 16 amino acids long. A process of 5'RACE template switching, which added a universal primer site and UMIs, was used to make TCR cDNA. Via MiXCR, TCRdb re-called the 5' RACE reads, giving one row per CDR3 protein. This table has about 320,000 distinct CDR3 sequences, approximately 4% appearing once. Findings and limits, study-wide: Subsequent to the booster, the majority of primary-vaccination clones reappeared (96% CD4, more than 70% CD8). The CD4 compartment and the CD8 compartment contained a small share of clonotypes in common.

J is TRBJ2-5 and V is TRBV6-1, with 9 bases fitting TRBD2. The sequenced sample was PBMCs, obtained 15 days after the yellow fever booster vaccination. The TCR sequence derives from a young man who received the YFV17D yellow fever vaccine. The CDR3 sequence: CASSSRGGGVQETQYF. Here the CDR3 DNA reads TGTGCCAGCAGTTCCCGAGGCGGGGGGGTCCAAGAGACCCAGTACTTC.